The rows below give T cell receptor beta chains drawn from one sample of a study of early T cells in non-severe SARS-CoV-2 infection. Using its own MiXCR run on the 5' RACE reads, TCRdb lists one record per CDR3 protein. The sample records approximately 67,000 distinct CDR3 sequences, roughly 9.1% being singletons. Specimen: whole blood. The receptors derive from an adult who was a healthcare worker with PCR-confirmed SARS-CoV-2 infection or an uninfected control (not recorded which). CDR3s include the opening cysteine and the closing phenylalanine or tryptophan. A D gene is named only where the DNA matches it firmly. Clone size is stated in some rows and not others, as once, few, many or a class when expanded.

TRBJ1-4 | many | TRBV5-1 | TRBD1 | TGCGCCACCAGACAGGGGAGAGGAACTAATGAAAAACTGTTTTTT | CATRQGRGTNEKLFF
TRBJ2-7 | NA | TRBV7-2 | TRBD1 | TGTGCCAGCAGCTTAACGGGACAGGGGGTCTACGAGCAGTACTTC | CASSLTGQGVYEQYF
TRBJ2-1 | many | TRBV20-1 | TRBD2 | TGCAGTGTAATGGCGGGAGGGAGCTCCTACAATGAGCAGTTCTTC | CSVMAGGSSYNEQFF
TRBJ2-1 | many | TRBV3-1 | NA | TGTGCCAGCAGGGCGGGACTGATCAATGAGCAGTTCTTC | CASRAGLINEQFF
TRBJ1-5 | NA | TRBV15 | NA | TGTGCCACCAGCCGTGACAGCGTCAATCAGCCCCAGCATTTT | CATSRDSVNQPQHF
TRBJ1-3 | NA | TRBV3-1 | NA | TGTGCCAGCAGCCTAGGACAGTACTCTGGAAACACCATATATTTT | CASSLGQYSGNTIYF
TRBJ2-7 | few | TRBV11-2 | NA | TGTGCCAGCAGCTTAGATTTGGGACCTGACTCCTACGAGCAGTACTTC | CASSLDLGPDSYEQYF
TRBJ2-5 | NA | TRBV7-2 | NA | TGTGCCAGCAGCCGTGGACAGACCAGCGAGACCCAGTACTTC | CASSRGQTSETQYF
TRBJ2-7 | many | TRBV4-2 | TRBD2 | TGTGCCAGCAGCCAAGTGTTGGGGACTAGCCCCTACGAGCAGTACTTC | CASSQVLGTSPYEQYF
TRBJ2-1 | many | TRBV15 | TRBD1 | TGTGCCACCAGCAGAGGACAGGGTACTGCGGGCAATGAGCAGTTCTTC | CATSRGQGTAGNEQFF
TRBJ2-1 | many | TRBV7-6 | TRBD2 | TGTGCCAGCAGCATACTAGCGGCATCCTTCAATGAGCAGTTCTTC | CASSILAASFNEQFF
TRBJ2-7 | NA | TRBV7-9 | NA | TGTGCCAGCAGCTTAGGACTCGAGTCATCCGAGCAGTACTTC | CASSLGLESSEQYF
TRBJ2-3 | many | TRBV9 | TRBD2 | TGTGCCAGCAGCGTAGCTACTCGCGGGAGAGGCACAGATACGCAGTATTTT | CASSVATRGRGTDTQYF
TRBJ1-3 | few | TRBV4-1 | TRBD1 | TGCGCCAGCAGCCAAGGCCCAGGGGGAGGAAACACCATATATTTT | CASSQGPGGGNTIYF
TRBJ2-3 | many | TRBV7-2 | TRBD2 | TGTGCCAGCAGCACCACTAGCGGGAGACGAGATACGCAGTATTTT | CASSTTSGRRDTQYF
TRBJ2-2 | few | TRBV29-1 | NA | TGCAGCGTGCGAGGGAGTCTAGACACCGGGGAGCTGTTTTTT | CSVRGSLDTGELFF
TRBJ1-5 | NA | TRBV28 | NA | TGTGCCAGCCGGCCCCTAGGGGCCCCCAATCAGCCCCAGCATTTT | CASRPLGAPNQPQHF